This TCR beta chain was profiled in a study of technical replicates of blood from a few donors. Trimming stripped 3 bases from V and 2 bases from J, with 15 bases between. CDR1 and CDR2 (germline): LGHNA, YNFKEQ. This CDR3 has 16 residues. Assay used: immunoSEQ multiplex PCR; TCRdb lists only in-frame clones, some missing. Seen here are around 84,000 clones, roughly 98% observed once, and the top ten hold 0.12% to 0.15%. The specimen was T cells isolated from PBMCs. The chain has TRBV4-2 and TRBJ2-3, with D possibly TRBD1 on 5 matching bases. This receptor was obtained from a human donor in good health. Here the CDR3 reads CASSQTVRASTDTQYF. The CDR3, as DNA: TGTGCCAGCAGCCAGACCGTCAGGGCGTCCACAGATACGCAGTATTTT.